This T cell receptor beta chain was profiled in a study of OX40 agonist ivuxolimab in advanced cancers. Overall study context: Ivuxolimab, which patients received intravenously every 2 weeks, was dosed at 0.01 to 10 mg/kg. Study observations and caveats: Researchers did not establish what antigens the expanded peripheral T cells target. Partial responders treated at 0.1-3.0 mg/kg exhibited clonal expansion among the lowest measured.

Points on this clone: Its antigen is unidentified.

V was trimmed by 5 bases and J by 9 bases, leaving 23 bases between them. The CDR3 is 16 amino acids. Germline CDR1 reads SEHNR; CDR2 reads FQNEAQ (reference sequence). Only in-frame clones appear in the TCRdb table, and some are missing; sequencing was by immunoSEQ multiplex PCR. The sample comprises some 95,000 clones, under 85% of which are singletons, and less than 5% rests with the top ten. V gene TRBV7-9 combines with J gene TRBJ2-1; D possibly uses TRBD1 or TRBD2 (6 bases each). The input for sequencing was CD4+ or CD8+ T cells sorted from blood, taken in a trial of the OX40 agonist ivuxolimab. The origin of this receptor is an adult with an advanced solid tumor such as melanoma, head and neck, liver or kidney cancer. The CDR3 nucleotides read TGTGCCAGCAGCCCATCGCGGGACACCTTCGGGAGTGAGCAGTTCTTC. Translated, it gives CASSPSRDTFGSEQFF.